The 12 T cell receptor beta chains listed next were all sequenced from one sample in a study of blood T cells in healthy people across ages. The use of a sample-barcoded 5' primer and a J-beta primer mix characterized a second PCR of about 7 to 12 cycles. In TCRdb, the 5' RACE reads were re-called with MiXCR into one record per CDR3 protein. The sample shows 600,000 to 800,000 distinct CDR3 sequences, under 25% of them seen only once. Sequences were obtained from blood. The receptors were sampled from a man aged 70 or older in good health.

In this sample, this clonotype turned up a few times. The chain is built from TRBV6-6 and TRBJ2-1, with D maybe TRBD1 (6 bases). Germline V CDR1 and CDR2: MNHNY, SVGAGI (reference sequence). The length of the CDR3 is 13 residues. V was cut by 2 bases and J by 8 bases, with 10 bases left in between. The CDR3 is CASSYRQVHEQFF. Here the CDR3 DNA reads TGTGCCAGCAGTTACCGACAGGTACATGAGCAGTTCTTC.

The rearrangement uses TRBV27 and TRBJ1-4; D ambiguous. V lost 5 bases and J 7 bases, leaving 17 bases between the germline ends. Germline CDR1 and CDR2: MNHEY and SMNVEV (reference sequence). The CDR3 is 15 residues long. The DNA for the CDR3 is TGTGCCAGCAGTCCCCTACGAGGGCTTGGTGAAAAACTGTTTTTT. Translating it yields CASSPLRGLGEKLFF.

This clonotype occurred a few times. The junction does not match germline at one end; this may be a read error. The chain links TRBV19 to TRBJ1-2, with D possibly matching TRBD1 (5 bases). CDR1 is LNHDA and CDR2 is SQIVND in the germline V gene (reference sequence). This CDR3 is 12 amino acids long. CDR3 in amino acids: CASTTDTYGYTF. DNA for the CDR3: TGTGCCAGTACCACGGACACCTATGGTTACACCTTC.

The rearrangement links TRBV29-1 to TRBJ2-4, with TRBD2 matching over 10 bases. Germline assignment: CDR1 SQVTM and CDR2 ANQGSEA. This CDR3 has 15 residues. With V trimmed by 4 bases and J by 3 bases, 6 bases remained unmatched. The chain's CDR3 is CSVGLAGAGKNIQYF. In DNA, the CDR3 is TGCAGCGTTGGCCTAGCGGGAGCGGGCAAAAACATTCAGTACTTC. The full variable domain, completed using reference TRBV29-1 and TRBJ2-4, is SAVISQKPSRDICQRGTSLTIQCQVDSQVTMMFWYRQQPGQSLTLIATANQGSEATYESGFVIDKFPISRPNLTFSTLTVSNMSPEDSSIYLCSVGLAGAGKNIQYFGAGTRLSVL.

The sample holds many counts of this clonotype. The V call is TRBV11-2, the J call TRBJ1-4; weak D call: TRBD1 (5 bases). Trimming took off 1 base at V and 0 bases at J, with 15 bases between the two ends. The CDR3 totals 18 residues. Germline V CDR1 and CDR2: SGHAT, FQNNGV. For the CDR3, the DNA is TGTGCCAGCAGCTTAGCCCCCGTCCCGGGGGCAACTAATGAAAAACTGTTTTTT. Protein sequence: CASSLAPVPGATNEKLFF.

This clonotype was observed a few times. The genes are TRBV9 and TRBJ2-5; 13 bases agree with TRBD2. The end of the DNA is better explained by TRBJ2-1, so the J call may be wrong. Germline CDR1 and CDR2: SGDLS and YYNGEE. This CDR3 has 17 amino acids. The CDR3 region is CASSARTSGRNMNEQFF. The CDR3, as DNA: TGTGCCAGCAGCGCCAGGACTAGCGGGAGAAATATGAATGAGCAGTTCTTC.

This chain connects TRBV5-1 to TRBJ1-5; D gene uncertain. The V gene lost 1 base and the J gene lost 4 bases, with 6 bases spanning the gap. CDR3 length: 13 amino acids. Germline V gene lookup returns CDR1 SGHRS and CDR2 YFSETQ. This CDR3 is CASSLRENQPQHF. CDR3 coding DNA: TGCGCCAGCAGCTTGAGGGAAAATCAGCCCCAGCATTTT.

This clonotype was counted a few times. CDR3 coding DNA: TGTGCCAGCAGCTTAAACCCCCTAACAGGGCTAGCGGGCTGGAATGAGCAGTTCTTC. Translation gives CASSLNPLTGLAGWNEQFF. The genes are TRBV7-3 and TRBJ2-5; 8 nucleotides line up with TRBD2. The end of the DNA aligns better with TRBJ2-1, so the J call may be wrong. This CDR3 is 19 amino acids long. The germline V gene has CDR1 SGHTA and CDR2 FQGTGA.

This clonotype came up many times. The chain carries TRBV29-1 and TRBJ1-4, with D perhaps TRBD1 (6 bases). Germline CDR1 SQVTM, CDR2 ANQGSEA. The CDR3 covers 13 residues. V was shortened by 6 bases and J by 6 bases, with 14 bases between the two germline ends. The CDR3 region has the DNA TGCAGCGTAGCAGGGGCTTTGGATGAAAAACTGTTTTTT. Its translation is CSVAGALDEKLFF.

The rearrangement links TRBV12-3 or TRBV12-4 to TRBJ2-5, with 11 positions matching TRBD2. The J call may not be correct, given that the DNA end is closer to TRBJ2-1. This CDR3 is built from 13 residues. The CDR3 DNA is TGTGCCAGAATGGGACTAGCGGCCAATGAGCAGTTCTTC. Translation: CARMGLAANEQFF.

The chain combines TRBV2 with TRBJ2-1; 9 positions match TRBD2. The CDR3 runs 17 residues. Trimming cost V 4 bases and J 8 bases; bases outside gene matches: 15. The germline V gene has CDR1 SNHLY and CDR2 FYNNEI. The CDR3 DNA reads as TGTGCCAGCAGTGGCCTGACTAGCGCGGGAGGGATCGATGAGCAGTTCTTC. It specifies CASSGLTSAGGIDEQFF. The variable domain in full, with the rest retrieved from reference TRBV2 and TRBJ2-1, is EPEVTQTPSHQVTQMGQEVILRCVPISNHLYFYWYRQILGQKVEFLVSFYNNEISEKSEIFDDQFSVERPDGSNFTLKIRSTKLEDSAMYFCASSGLTSAGGIDEQFFGPGTRLTVL.

This clonotype has a handful of counts. The chain recombines TRBV5-1 with TRBJ1-2; 7 bases match TRBD1. V shed 7 bases and J 5 bases; nucleotides not matched to a gene: 11. Germline V CDR1 and CDR2: SGHRS, YFSETQ. The CDR3 extends over 14 amino acids. The CDR3: CASSDRALSYGYTF. CDR3 bases: TGCGCCAGCTCAGACAGGGCTCTCTCGTATGGCTACACCTTC.